These T cell receptor beta chains were read from a single sample in a study of blood T cell repertoires in COVID-19. Some clones are missing from TCRdb's copy, which holds only in-frame ones; the method was immunoSEQ multiplex PCR. The table shows hundreds of thousands of clones, with 75% to 90% occurring only once. Material for sequencing was PBMCs or T cells enriched from blood (not recorded which). These receptors all come from a woman aged 40-49 years who had recovered from COVID-19. The CDR3 runs from the conserved cysteine through the conserved F or W. The D gene is left open where the match is weak. Clone size appears in some rows only: once, few, many, or a class for an expanded clone.

D	V	size	J	DNA	CDR3
.	TRBV7-3	.	TRBJ2-1	TGTGCCAGCAGCTTATCGCGGGCCGCCTACAATGAGCAGTTCTTC	CASSLSRAAYNEQFF
TRBD1	TRBV18	.	TRBJ1-2	TGTGCCAGCTCACCGAAGGGGGCGGGTGGCTACACCTTC	CASSPKGAGGYTF
TRBD1	TRBV19	.	TRBJ2-7	TGTGCCAGTAGTATCAGGACAGGGGACTACGAGCAGTACTTC	CASSIRTGDYEQYF
.	TRBV4-3	.	TRBJ1-4	TGCGCCAGCAGCCAAGAAGCTGGGATTCGCCGGGGGTTACTGTTTTTT	CASSQEAGIRRGLLFF
TRBD2	TRBV27	many	TRBJ2-7	TGTGCCAGCAGCCCCGGGACTAGCGGGGTGTACGAGCAGTACTTC	CASSPGTSGVYEQYF
.	TRBV6-2/TRBV6-3	.	TRBJ2-3	TGTGCCAGCAGTTACCCACAAGCGTCAGATACGCAGTATTTT	CASSYPQASDTQYF
TRBD2	TRBV7-9	.	TRBJ2-1	TGTGCCAGCAGCTTAGCGGCCACTAGCGGGAGACGGGCCTACAATGAGCAGTTCTTC	CASSLAATSGRRAYNEQFF
TRBD1	TRBV6-5	.	TRBJ2-2	TGTGCCAGCACGGGGACAGGGACCACCGGGGAGCTGTTTTTT	CASTGTGTTGELFF
TRBD2	TRBV9	.	TRBJ2-1	TGTGCCAGCAGCGCTTGGACTAGCGGGAGGGCCAATGAGCAGTTCTTC	CASSAWTSGRANEQFF
.	TRBV21-1	.	TRBJ2-5	TGTGCCAGCAGCCTCGGAGAGACCCAGTACTTC	CASSLGETQYF
.	TRBV30	.	TRBJ2-4	TGTGCCTGGGATGGACAGAGGGGAAACATTCAGTACTTC	CAWDGQRGNIQYF
TRBD2	TRBV30	.	TRBJ2-5	TGTGCCTGGCGTGGACTAGCGGGGGTAGAGACCCAGTACTTC	CAWRGLAGVETQYF
TRBD2	TRBV25-1	.	TRBJ2-7	TGTGCCAGCAGTGAAGGGAGAACTAGCGACGAGCAGTACTTC	CASSEGRTSDEQYF
.	TRBV5-1	.	TRBJ2-5	TGCGCCAGCAGCAAGGGGACTGGGGGTGAGACCCAGTACTTC	CASSKGTGGETQYF
.	TRBV18	.	TRBJ2-6	TGTGCCAGCTCACCATCGGGGGCCAACGTCCTGACTTTC	CASSPSGANVLTF
TRBD2	TRBV2	.	TRBJ2-7	TGTGCCAGCAGTGGGAGCGGGACGGCCTACGAGCAGTACTTC	CASSGSGTAYEQYF
.	TRBV6-2/TRBV6-3	.	TRBJ2-7	TGTGCCAGCAGTTACTCGCGGCAGGGGTCTTACGAGCAGTACTTC	CASSYSRQGSYEQYF
TRBD1	TRBV28	.	TRBJ2-3	TGTGCCAGCAGTCGGACAGGGGTAACAGATACGCAGTATTTT	CASSRTGVTDTQYF
.	TRBV12-3/TRBV12-4	.	TRBJ1-2	TGTGCCAGCAGTTTAAACGGGGGCTATGGCTACACCTTC	CASSLNGGYGYTF
.	TRBV5-4	.	TRBJ1-1	TGTGCCAGCAGCTTGGGTCCGGGGGGGAACACTGAAGCTTTCTTT	CASSLGPGGNTEAFF
.	TRBV10-3	.	TRBJ2-5	TGTGCCATCAGTGCGCTAGCCAAAGAGACCCAGTACTTC	CAISALAKETQYF
TRBD2	TRBV9	few	TRBJ2-7	TGTGCCAGCAGCCCGACTAGCGGAACCTACGAGCAGTACTTC	CASSPTSGTYEQYF